This T cell receptor (beta chain) is from a study of T-cell memory formation after mild COVID-19. The 5'RACE method, run with constant-segment primers, produced TCR alpha and TCR beta cDNA libraries (carrying sample barcodes and UMIs). TCRdb used MiXCR to reprocess the 5' RACE reads, holding one entry per CDR3 protein. Seen here are hundreds of thousands of distinct CDR3 sequences, approximately 22% observed once, and the top ten hold 21%. In germline, CDR1 is SNHLY, CDR2 FYNNEI. The V end was cut by 5 bases, the J end by 1 base, with 19 bases between. The CDR3 is 17 residues long. Whole-study findings and limits: Day 15 to 85 contracting clones showed balanced CD4/CD8; day 15 to 37 expanders favored CD4+. Whether second-wave clones peaking at day 37 were SARS-CoV-2 specific went unconfirmed. Certain responding clones were present in pre-infection memory, suggesting participation of cross-reactive memory.

This clonotype was picked up a small number of times. Its antigen is unidentified. The chain recombines TRBV2 with TRBJ2-3; D uncertain. Specimen: PBMCs or a T cell subset sorted from them (not recorded which). This TCR derives from a man aged 18 to 29 who had mild COVID-19 (a few samples of this study predate the infection). Cell type and time point are not known. Here the CDR3 DNA reads TGTGCCAGCAGTCGATCCATTTTAACGTCCGGCACAGATACGCAGTATTTT. The encoded protein is CASSRSILTSGTDTQYF.